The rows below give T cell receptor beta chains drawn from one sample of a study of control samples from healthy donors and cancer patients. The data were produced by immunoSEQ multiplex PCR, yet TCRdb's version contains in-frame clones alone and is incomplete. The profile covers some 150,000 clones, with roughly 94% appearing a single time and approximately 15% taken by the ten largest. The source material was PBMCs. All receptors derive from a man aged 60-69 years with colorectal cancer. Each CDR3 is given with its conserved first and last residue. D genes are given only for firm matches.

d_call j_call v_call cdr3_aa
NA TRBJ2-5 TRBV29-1 CSARMGETQYF
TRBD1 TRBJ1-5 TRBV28 CASSLTGNPGNQPQHF
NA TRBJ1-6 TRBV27 CASSMVYNSPLHF
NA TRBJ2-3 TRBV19 CASSPRQAASTDTQYF
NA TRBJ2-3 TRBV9 CASSVGVGGFTDTQYF
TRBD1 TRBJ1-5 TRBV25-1 CASSGPGQYSNQPQHF
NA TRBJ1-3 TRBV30 CAWEGHSTGNTIYF
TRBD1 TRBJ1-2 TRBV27 CASSAAGTGPYGYTF
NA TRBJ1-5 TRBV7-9 CASSFQGGSNQPQHF
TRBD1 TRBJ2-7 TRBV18 CASSRDRGSYEQYF
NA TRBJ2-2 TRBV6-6 CASSYSSDTGELFF
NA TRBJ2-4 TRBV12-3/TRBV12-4 CASTGAGDQVQYF
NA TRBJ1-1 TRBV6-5 CASSTTGAEAFF
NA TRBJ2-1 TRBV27 CASTISGEGNEQFF
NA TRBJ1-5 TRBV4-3 CASSQDVGPYSNQPQHF
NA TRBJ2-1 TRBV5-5 CASSLVKSYNEQFF
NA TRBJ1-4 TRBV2 CASSVLGEKLFF
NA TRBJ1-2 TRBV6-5 CASSLQGLIGYTF
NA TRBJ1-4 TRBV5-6 CASSLKGKGNEKLFF
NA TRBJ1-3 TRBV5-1 CASSFTGDSGNTIYF
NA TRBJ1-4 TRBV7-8 CASSSFDWANEKLFF
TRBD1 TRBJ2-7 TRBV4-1 CASSQYRGTYEQYF
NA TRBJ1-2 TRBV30 CAWSVPGKGGYTF
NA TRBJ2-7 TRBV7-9 CASSFHTIREQYF
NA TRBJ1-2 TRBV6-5 CASSPTWGGYGYTF
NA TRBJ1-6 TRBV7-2 CASSLEVTYNSPLHF
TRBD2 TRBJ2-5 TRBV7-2 CASSQTSGSQETQYF
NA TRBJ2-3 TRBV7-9 CASRLSTDTQYF
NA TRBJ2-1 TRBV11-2 CASSPLQWTALGSEQFF
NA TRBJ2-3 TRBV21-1 CASSNGLAGADSTDTQYF
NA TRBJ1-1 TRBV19 CASNLVGTEAFF
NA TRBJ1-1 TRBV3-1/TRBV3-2 CASSQDSAWGEAFF
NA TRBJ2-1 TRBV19 CASSIDYLPGNEQFF
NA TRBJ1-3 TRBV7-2 CASSSQGLSGNTIYF
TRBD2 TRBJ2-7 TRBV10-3 CAISEIGGGPYEQYF
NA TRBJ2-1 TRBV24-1 CATSDPGLPQFF
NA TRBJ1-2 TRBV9 CASSVAGDEGYGYTF
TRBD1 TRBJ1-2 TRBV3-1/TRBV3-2 CASSLSTGIYGYTF
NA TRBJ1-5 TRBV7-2 CASSLQGMGNQPQHF
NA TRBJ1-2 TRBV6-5 CASTAGGHYYGYTF
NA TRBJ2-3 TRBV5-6 CASSKTYSTDTQYF
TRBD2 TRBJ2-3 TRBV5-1 CASNSGATDTQYF
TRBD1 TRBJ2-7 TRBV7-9 CASSPGTGGFNEQYF
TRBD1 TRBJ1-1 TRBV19 CASSGTGGQDTEAFF
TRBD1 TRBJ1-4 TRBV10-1 CASSEFENRDRSAPTNEKLFF
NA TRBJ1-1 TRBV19 CASRQGGDTEAFF
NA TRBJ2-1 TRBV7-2 CASSLSGLMNEQFF
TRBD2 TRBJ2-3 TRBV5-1 CASSPIAGALTDTQYF